This T cell receptor beta chain appears in the sequencing data of a study of cytomegalovirus exposure and HLA in healthy donors. For the study at large: Among about 380 genotyped donors, around 80% fell in the Caucasian-associated ancestry cluster.

PCR was performed using 60 Vbeta and 13 Jbeta primers. Only in-frame clones appear in the TCRdb table, and some are missing; sequencing was by immunoSEQ multiplex PCR. The sample holds just over 150,000 clones, 80% to 90% seen once. General study points: The study flagged some 170 TCR beta chains as cytomegalovirus-associated.

Germline loops: CDR1 GTSNPN, CDR2 SVGIG (reference sequence). This CDR3 spans 17 amino acids. Trimming took 6 bases from V and 5 from J, leaving 25 bases between them. Healthy bone marrow donors supplied every sample. Concerning this clone: Its antigen remains unknown.

The source is a man aged 45-60 years in good health and CMV-seropositive. The sample was PBMCs. V gene TRBV30 combines with J gene TRBJ2-2; weak D call: TRBD1 (5 bases). The CDR3 coding sequence is TGTGCCTGTCCGTTAGCCCAGGGTGTCCAGGGTACCGGGGAGCTGTTTTTT. It translates to CACPLAQGVQGTGELFF. Variable domain in full (rest from reference TRBV30 and TRBJ2-2): SQTIHQWPATLVQPVGSPLSLECTVEGTSNPNLYWYRQAAGRGLQLLFYSVGIGQISSEVPQNLSASRPQDRQFILSSKKLLLSDSGFYLCACPLAQGVQGTGELFFGEGSRLTVL.